This T cell receptor (beta chain) was profiled in a study of beta chain features in type 1 diabetes listed by TCRdb under 2018. Context from the whole study: No differences in mean age, gender distribution, total cell number or subset yield were found between patients and healthy donors. The study compared TCRB repertoires of sorted circulating CD4+ T cell subsets between recently diagnosed type 1 diabetes patients and matched healthy donors. Whereas all 28 donors provided naive and central memory subsets, regulatory and stem cell-like memory subsets were isolated from just 8 patients and roughly 8 healthy donors. A total of 100 million to 110 million sorted cells were examined across all samples, and a strong correlation was observed between cell number per subset and RNA yield. Overall results and qualifications from the work: The naive, central memory and regulatory TCRB repertoires appeared to resemble one another more closely among patients than among healthy donors. PCR might favor shorter templates, but patient and control samples were amplified and corrected together, so any skew would affect both groups equally. At VDJ recombination sites, type 1 diabetes patients had fewer insertions and more deleted nucleotides, which implies abnormalities in thymic rearrangement. Because small numbers of individuals were included in the HLA sub-analyses, any influence of HLA type on TCRB rearrangement was left unresolved. Because cDNA rather than genomic DNA was sequenced, highly expressing activated cells could have been over-represented, although no difference in activation and CD3 levels was found between groups. A moderate but significant shortening of TCRB CDR3 length was observed in type 1 diabetes patients in all four CD4+ subsets.

This clone was counted many times. Its antigen is still unknown. One base away there is no much larger clone; base qualities are not given. The entire isolated RNA was reverse transcribed using the High Capacity cDNA Reverse Transcription Kit, and thus expressed TCRB transcripts were sequenced. Deep immunoSEQ sequencing was performed on naive, central memory and regulatory T cell samples, with an average of roughly 3.3 million total reads per sample. Sorted cells were lysed in RLT buffer, and RNA was extracted using DNase-treated RNeasy Micro or Mini kits according to cell number. To prevent cross-contamination, each cell subset was processed individually, whereas patient and healthy donor samples were processed jointly. Using the immunoSEQ multiplex PCR, TCRB sequences were amplified from cDNA into 87-bp fragments spanning the CDR3 region. Sequencing of the amplicons was performed on the Illumina HiSeq platform. In the original analysis: PCR bias was computationally corrected using synthetic template baselines, reads within Hamming distance 2 were collapsed, and singletons that could not be merged were discarded. Reads were aligned against IMGT to assign V, D and J genes, CDR3 length and insertions or deletions at six rearrangement sites. Within each subset, clonotype counts were normalized to sorted cell number, after which true diversity and Gini coefficients were computed with the tcR R package. The overlap coefficient, calculated on TCRB nucleotide sequences, was used to measure repertoire sharing. Imported from immuneACCESS, the table was reduced by TCRdb to in-frame sequences with V and J called. These copies leave out some clones; in studies compared against another copy, an unresolved V gene accounts for under half, and the cause of the remainder is not known. V and J calls and clone size are those listed in that table; D and trimming were worked out from the DNA. Here the sample has about 160,000 clones; 8.1% occur a single time. The ten largest clonotypes hold about 0.6% of the sample.

From the cysteine up to the phenylalanine, the CDR3 has a length of 15 residues. Only the CDR3 portion is preserved as DNA: 45 bases, with reading frame beginning at the first base. CDR1 MNHNS and CDR2 SASEGT were looked up in the germline V gene. V drops 1 base and J drops 7 bases, leaving 16 bases in between. Each donor gave one peripheral blood draw, averaging approximately 0.12 L, which was collected into heparinised tubes. Using a panel that included CD45RO, CCR7, CD25, CD127, CD95 and CD27, naive, central memory, regulatory and stem cell-like memory CD4+ T cells were sorted on a BD FACSAria II. All sorted populations exceeded 95% purity. Right away, PBMCs were isolated by Lymphoprep density gradient centrifugation and were stained directly, with no culture step. To minimize batch effects, samples were stained and sorted in pairs, one healthy donor with one patient per experiment.

The sample comprised central memory CD4+ T cells from blood. This TCR derives from a man between 18 and 35 years old in good health. The rearranged chain carries TRBV6-1 and TRBJ1-2; too little of a D gene remains to name it. The CDR3 protein is CASSEVRFLAPGYTF. In nucleotide form, the sequence is TGTGCCAGCAGTGAAGTACGCTTTCTGGCTCCTGGCTACACCTTC.